The T cell receptor (beta chain) described here comes from a study of shared clonotypes between healthy human individuals. Libraries were prepared by immunoSEQ multiplex PCR; TCRdb keeps only in-frame clonotypes and omits some of them. The table lists about 680,000 clones, roughly 72% of them singletons. Material for sequencing was memory CD4+ T cells sorted from blood. As for subset: CD45RA-negative fraction. The receptor was derived from a woman in her twenties or thirties in good health.

This chain's CDR3 is CASSLTGTTQYF. The CDR3 DNA is TGTGCCAGCAGCCTGACAGGGACTACGCAGTATTTT. J is TRBJ2-3 and V is TRBV11-2, with 7 bases aligning to TRBD1. In germline, CDR1 is SGHAT, CDR2 FQNNGV. This CDR3 has 12 residues. V was clipped by 5 bases and J by 8 bases; unmatched bases: 4.